The entry that follows covers one T cell receptor beta chain sequence. Which antigen it targets is not known. Base quality data are lacking; no much larger clone is found one base away. The instrument was an Illumina HiSeq 2500. Quantitative 5'-RACE with molecular barcodes was used to prepare TCR beta libraries. In the original analysis: A new computational method based on a probabilistic model of VDJ rearrangement was used to identify disease-linked TCR variants. TCRdb reran the public reads through fastp at Q25 and MiXCR, keeping productive beta chains. Records with the same CDR3 protein are collapsed into one entry carrying the most frequent genes and DNA. The V and J calls here are based on TCRdb, not the publication. Here the sample has 300,000 to 400,000 distinct CDR3 sequences; roughly 20% occur a single time. The leading ten clones occupy roughly 13% of the sample. The CDR3, cysteine through phenylalanine, is 14 amino acids long. The kept DNA is CDR3 alone, 42 bases in frame from the first base. Based on the germline V gene, the CDR1 and CDR2 sequences are WSHSY and SAAADI. V is reduced by 7 bases and J by 3 bases, leaving a spacing of 16 bases between them.

This sample was taken from a study of CD8 T cells in ankylosing spondylitis (dated by TCRdb to about 2017). Regarding the research as a whole: The study set out to find disease-linked TCR variants by profiling T cell receptor beta repertoires in ankylosing spondylitis patients and healthy donors. The full study cohort comprised approximately 23 ankylosing spondylitis patients and 85 to 120 healthy donors. Samples of peripheral blood were taken, and for ankylosing spondylitis patients, synovial fluid was collected as well. The full study reports these points: In peripheral blood, the disease-linked clones were found at relatively low frequencies and had a CD8+ phenotype. According to the report, matched synovial fluid samples from ankylosing spondylitis patients were significantly enriched for the disease-linked clones. Some of the motif variants had been reported before in the synovial fluid and blood of reactive arthritis patients, a finding that suggests common disease-initiation mechanisms. Blood from ankylosing spondylitis patients appeared to be characterized by a TCR beta motif composed of 7 to 9 highly homologous amino acid variants.

This sequence uses TRBV10-2 and TRBJ2-7; the D gene is possibly TRBD1 or TRBD2, with 5 bases matching each. This receptor was taken from a male donor with ankylosing spondylitis or in good health (not recorded which). Sequencing was done on a sample of blood, either unsorted or a sorted T cell fraction (not recorded which). The sequenced DNA: TGCGCCAGCACCGAGGGGCCTTGGAACTACGAGCAGTACTTC. It translates to CASTEGPWNYEQYF.